This TCR beta chain was found in a study of T cell responses to AZD1222 COVID-19 vaccine. The repertoire was sequenced with immunoSEQ multiplex PCR; TCRdb's copy has only in-frame clones and lacks some. The sample consists of over 130,000 clones, 88% of them appearing once. CDR1 and CDR2 (germline): SGDLS, YYNGEE. The V and J ends lost 0 bases and 3 bases respectively, with 11 bases between them. The CDR3 loop spans 15 amino acids. The chain couples TRBV9 to TRBJ2-3, with a weak D call TRBD2 (6 bases). The clonotype was recovered from an adult who received the AZD1222 COVID-19 vaccine. Sequenced material: peripheral blood, taken 28 days after the second AZD1222 dose. The CDR3 reads CASSVGAGGTDTQYF. DNA of the CDR3: TGTGCCAGCAGCGTAGGCGCTGGGGGGACAGATACGCAGTATTTT.